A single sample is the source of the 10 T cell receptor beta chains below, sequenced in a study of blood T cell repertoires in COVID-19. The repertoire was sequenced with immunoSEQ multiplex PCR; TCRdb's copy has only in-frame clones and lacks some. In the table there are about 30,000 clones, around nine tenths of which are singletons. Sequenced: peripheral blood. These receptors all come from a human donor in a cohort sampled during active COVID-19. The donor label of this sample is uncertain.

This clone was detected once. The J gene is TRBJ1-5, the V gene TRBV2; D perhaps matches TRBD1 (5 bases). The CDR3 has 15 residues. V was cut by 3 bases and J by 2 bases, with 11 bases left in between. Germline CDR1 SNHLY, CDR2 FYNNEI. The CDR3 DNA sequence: TGTGCCAGCAGTGAGGGGGGAGAAGGCAATCAGCCCCAGCATTTT. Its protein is CASSEGGEGNQPQHF.

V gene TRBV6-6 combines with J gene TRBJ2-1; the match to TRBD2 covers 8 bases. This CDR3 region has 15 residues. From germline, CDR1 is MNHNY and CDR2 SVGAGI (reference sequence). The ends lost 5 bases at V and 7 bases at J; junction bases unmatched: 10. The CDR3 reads CASSLRGLVRNEQFF. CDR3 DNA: TGTGCCAGCAGTCTCAGGGGACTAGTGAGAAATGAGCAGTTCTTC.

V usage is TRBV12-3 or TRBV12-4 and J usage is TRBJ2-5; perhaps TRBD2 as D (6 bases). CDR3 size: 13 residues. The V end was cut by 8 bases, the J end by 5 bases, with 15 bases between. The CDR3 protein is CASWPGVGETQYF. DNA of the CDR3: TGTGCCAGCTGGCCGGGAGTAGGGGAGACCCAGTACTTC.

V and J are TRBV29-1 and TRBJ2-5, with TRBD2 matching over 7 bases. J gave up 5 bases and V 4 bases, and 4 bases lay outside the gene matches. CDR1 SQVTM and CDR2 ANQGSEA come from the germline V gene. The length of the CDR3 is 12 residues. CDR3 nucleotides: TGCAGCGTTGGCCGGGGGGATGAGACCCAGTACTTC. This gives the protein CSVGRGDETQYF.

DNA of the CDR3: TGTGCCAGCTCACAGGGACAGGGCCAAGAGACCCAGTACTTC. Its protein is CASSQGQGQETQYF. The V and J genes are TRBV18 and TRBJ2-5; 9 bases line up with TRBD1. The CDR3 runs to 14 residues. Germline values: CDR1 KGHSH, CDR2 LQKENI. V lost 4 bases, J lost 1 base, and 1 base stayed unmatched.

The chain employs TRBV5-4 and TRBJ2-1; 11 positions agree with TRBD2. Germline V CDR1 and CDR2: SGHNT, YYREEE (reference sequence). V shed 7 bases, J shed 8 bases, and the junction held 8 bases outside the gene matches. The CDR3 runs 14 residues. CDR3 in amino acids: CASAISGRGYEQFF. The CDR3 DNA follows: TGTGCCAGCGCCATTAGCGGGAGGGGGTATGAGCAGTTCTTC. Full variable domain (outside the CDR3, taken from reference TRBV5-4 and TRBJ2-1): ETGVTQSPTHLIKTRGQQVTLRCSSQSGHNTVSWYQQALGQGPQFIFQYYREEENGRGNFPPRFSGLQFPNYSSELNVNALELDDSALYLCASAISGRGYEQFFGPGTRLTVL.

CDR3 in DNA: TGCGCCAGCAGCTCCAAGGGGCAGGACTACGAGCAGTACTTC. It translates to CASSSKGQDYEQYF. The J gene is TRBJ2-7, the V gene TRBV5-1; TRBD1 is a possible D gene (5 bases). The CDR3 has 14 residues. Germline lookup yields CDR1 SGHRS and CDR2 YFSETQ. The V gene lost 3 bases and the J gene lost 3 bases, with 13 bases spanning the gap. The whole variable domain, remainder taken from reference TRBV5-1 and TRBJ2-7, is KAGVTQTPRYLIKTRGQQVTLSCSPISGHRSVSWYQQTPGQGLQFLFEYFSETQRNKGNFPGRFSGRQFSNSRSEMNVSTLELGDSALYLCASSSKGQDYEQYFGPGTRLTVT.

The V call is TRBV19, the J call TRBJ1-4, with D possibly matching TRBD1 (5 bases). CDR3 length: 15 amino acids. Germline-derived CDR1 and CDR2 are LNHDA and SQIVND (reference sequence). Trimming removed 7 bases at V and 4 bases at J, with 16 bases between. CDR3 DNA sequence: TGTGCCAGTAACCGTCGGGCGGGGGTTAATGAAAAACTGTTTTTT. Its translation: CASNRRAGVNEKLFF.

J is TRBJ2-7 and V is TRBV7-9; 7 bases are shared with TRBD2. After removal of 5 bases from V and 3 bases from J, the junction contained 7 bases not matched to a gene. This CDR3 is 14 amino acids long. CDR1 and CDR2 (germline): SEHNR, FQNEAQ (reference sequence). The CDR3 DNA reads TGTGCCAGCAGCCTAACTAGCGATGTCTACGAGCAGTACTTC. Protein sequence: CASSLTSDVYEQYF.

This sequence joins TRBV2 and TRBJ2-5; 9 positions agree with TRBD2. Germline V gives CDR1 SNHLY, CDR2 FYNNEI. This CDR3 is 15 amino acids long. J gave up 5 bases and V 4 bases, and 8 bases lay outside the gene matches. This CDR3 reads CASSAVAGVGETQYF. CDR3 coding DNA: TGTGCCAGCAGTGCCGTAGCGGGAGTTGGGGAGACCCAGTACTTC.